Below, one T cell receptor (beta chain) is given with its context. Its cognate antigen is unknown. Orbital computed tomography, thyroid ultrasound, serum thyroxine and TRAb, and clinical symptoms together informed the diagnoses. Amplification targeted TCR beta CDR3 regions from RNA transcripts. First-round RT-PCR of the TCR CDR3 relied on the HTBI primer set. A single record per CDR3 protein comes from TCRdb applying MiXCR to the multiplex PCR reads. The data contain more than 500,000 distinct CDR3 sequences, less than 15% of them singletons. This sample stems from a study of T cells in Graves' hyperthyroidism and ophthalmopathy. Study context: Peripheral blood was collected at initial diagnosis, before any treatment. Findings and limits, study-wide: Blood shared most expanded thyroid clonotypes above 0.001.

V lost 2 bases to trimming and J lost 2 bases; unmatched junction nucleotides: 5. Per the germline V gene, CDR1 is SGHDT and CDR2 is YYEEEE. The CDR3 has 15 residues. The rearrangement links TRBV5-6 to TRBJ2-3, with 7 positions matching TRBD2. This clonotype originated in a woman aged 40-49 years with Graves' hyperthyroidism. The sequenced sample was blood. The CDR3, as DNA: TGTGCCAGCAGCTTAACTAGCGTTACCACAGATACGCAGTATTTT. Translated, it gives CASSLTSVTTDTQYF.